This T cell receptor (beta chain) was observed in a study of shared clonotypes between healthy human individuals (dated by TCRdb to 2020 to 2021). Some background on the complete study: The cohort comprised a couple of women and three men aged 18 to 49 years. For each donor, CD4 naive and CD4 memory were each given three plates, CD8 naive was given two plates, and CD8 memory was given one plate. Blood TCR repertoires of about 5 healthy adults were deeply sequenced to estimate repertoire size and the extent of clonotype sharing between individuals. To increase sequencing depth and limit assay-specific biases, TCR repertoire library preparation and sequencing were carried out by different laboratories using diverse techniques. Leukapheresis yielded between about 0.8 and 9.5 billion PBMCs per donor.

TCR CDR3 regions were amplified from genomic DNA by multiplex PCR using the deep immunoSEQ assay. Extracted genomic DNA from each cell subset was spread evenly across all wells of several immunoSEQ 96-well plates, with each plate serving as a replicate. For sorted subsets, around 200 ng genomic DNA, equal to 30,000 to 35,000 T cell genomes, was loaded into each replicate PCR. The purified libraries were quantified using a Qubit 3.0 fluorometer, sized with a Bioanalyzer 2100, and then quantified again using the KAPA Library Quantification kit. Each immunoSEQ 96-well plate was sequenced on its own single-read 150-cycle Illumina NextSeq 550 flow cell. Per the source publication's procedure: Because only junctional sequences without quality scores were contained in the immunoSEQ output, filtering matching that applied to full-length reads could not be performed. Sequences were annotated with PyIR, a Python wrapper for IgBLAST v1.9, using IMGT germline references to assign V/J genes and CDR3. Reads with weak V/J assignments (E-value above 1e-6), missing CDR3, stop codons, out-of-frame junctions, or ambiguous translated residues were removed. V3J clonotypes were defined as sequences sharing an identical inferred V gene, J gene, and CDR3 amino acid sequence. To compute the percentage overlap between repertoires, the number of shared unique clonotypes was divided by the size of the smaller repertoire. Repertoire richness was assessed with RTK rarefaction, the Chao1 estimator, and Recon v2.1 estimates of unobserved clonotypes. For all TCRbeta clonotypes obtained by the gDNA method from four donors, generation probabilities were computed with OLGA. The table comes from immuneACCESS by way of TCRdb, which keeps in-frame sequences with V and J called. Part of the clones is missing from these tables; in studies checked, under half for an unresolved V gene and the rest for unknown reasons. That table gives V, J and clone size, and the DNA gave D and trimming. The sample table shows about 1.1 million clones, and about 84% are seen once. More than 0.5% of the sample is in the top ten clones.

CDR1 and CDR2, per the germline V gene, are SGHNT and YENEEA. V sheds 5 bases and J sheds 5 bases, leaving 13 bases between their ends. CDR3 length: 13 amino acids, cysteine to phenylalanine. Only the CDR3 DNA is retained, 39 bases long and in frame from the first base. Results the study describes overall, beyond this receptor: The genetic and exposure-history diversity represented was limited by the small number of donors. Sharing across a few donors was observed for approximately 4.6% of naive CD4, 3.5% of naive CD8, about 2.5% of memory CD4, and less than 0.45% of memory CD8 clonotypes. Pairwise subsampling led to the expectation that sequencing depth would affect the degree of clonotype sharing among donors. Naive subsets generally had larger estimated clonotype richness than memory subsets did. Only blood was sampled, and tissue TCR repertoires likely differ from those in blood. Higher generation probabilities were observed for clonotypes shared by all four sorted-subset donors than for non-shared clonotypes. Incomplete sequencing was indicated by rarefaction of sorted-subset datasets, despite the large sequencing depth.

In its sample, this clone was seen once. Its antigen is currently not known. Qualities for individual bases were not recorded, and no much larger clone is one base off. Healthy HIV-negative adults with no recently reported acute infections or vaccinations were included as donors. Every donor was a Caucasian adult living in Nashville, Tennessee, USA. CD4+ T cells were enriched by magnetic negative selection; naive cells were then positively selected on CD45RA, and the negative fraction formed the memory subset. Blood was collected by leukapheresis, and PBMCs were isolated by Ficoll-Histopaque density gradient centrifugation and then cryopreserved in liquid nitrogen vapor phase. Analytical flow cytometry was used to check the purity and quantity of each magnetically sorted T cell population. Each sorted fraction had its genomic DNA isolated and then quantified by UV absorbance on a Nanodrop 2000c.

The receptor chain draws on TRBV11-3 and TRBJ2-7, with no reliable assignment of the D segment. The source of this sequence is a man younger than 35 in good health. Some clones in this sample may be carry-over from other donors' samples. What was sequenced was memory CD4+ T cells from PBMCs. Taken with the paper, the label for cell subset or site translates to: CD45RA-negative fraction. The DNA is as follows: TGTGCCAGCAGCAAAACCCATGGGGACGAGCAGTACTTC. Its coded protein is CASSKTHGDEQYF.